This T cell receptor beta chain was captured by sequencing in a study of T cells in Graves' hyperthyroidism and ophthalmopathy. General observations from the study: Blood shared most expanded thyroid clonotypes above 0.001.

CDR3 size: 14 residues. Per the germline V gene, CDR1 is KGHSH and CDR2 is LQKENI. V lost 6 bases to trimming and J lost 4 bases, with 15 bases between them. Amplification yielded TCR beta CDR3 regions, with RNA transcripts as the source. The HTBI primer set drove a first-round RT-PCR of the TCR CDR3. TCRdb itself ran the multiplex PCR reads through MiXCR, one entry per CDR3 protein. The table shows more than 350,000 distinct CDR3 sequences, with nearly 15% occurring only once. Investigators excluded patients with uncontrolled infection, other autoimmune disease, pregnancy or lactation. Source material for PBMCs was more than 7.5 ml fresh peripheral blood. This clonotype has ten or more counts. What it binds is unknown.

V usage is TRBV18 and J usage is TRBJ1-1, with no clear D. This clonotype was obtained from a woman aged 55-75 years with Graves' ophthalmopathy. Specimen: blood. The DNA for the CDR3 is TGTGCCAGCTCGCCCGCAGCCTCTCTCACTGAAGCTTTCTTT. Translation gives CASSPAASLTEAFF.